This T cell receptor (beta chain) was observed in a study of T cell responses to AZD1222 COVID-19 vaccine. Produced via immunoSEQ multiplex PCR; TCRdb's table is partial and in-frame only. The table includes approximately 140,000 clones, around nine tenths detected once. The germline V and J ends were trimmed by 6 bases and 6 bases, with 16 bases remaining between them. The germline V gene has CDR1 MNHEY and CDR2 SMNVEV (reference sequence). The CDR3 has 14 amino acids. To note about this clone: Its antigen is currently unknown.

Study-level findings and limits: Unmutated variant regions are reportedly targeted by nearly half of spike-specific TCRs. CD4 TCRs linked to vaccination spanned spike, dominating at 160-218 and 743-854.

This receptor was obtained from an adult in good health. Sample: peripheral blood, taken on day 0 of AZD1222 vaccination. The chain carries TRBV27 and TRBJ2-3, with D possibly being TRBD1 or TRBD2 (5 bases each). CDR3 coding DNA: TGTGCCAGCAGGAAGGAGAGAGGGGCGGATACGCAGTATTTT. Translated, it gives CASRKERGADTQYF.